These 20 T cell receptor beta chains originate from one sample sequenced in a study of T cell repertoires and Cas9 in healthy adults. The assay was immunoSEQ multiplex PCR, and TCRdb's table has in-frame clones only and misses some. The table includes approximately 23,000 clones, under 95% detected once. The sequencing sample was made of CD4+ effector T cells (CD127+, CD25-, CD137-, CD154-) from PBMCs; culture status not recorded. The source is a human donor in good health.

The CDR3 spells CASSAGQGREQFF. In DNA, the CDR3 is TGTGCCAGCAGCGCGGGACAGGGTAGAGAGCAGTTCTTC. The gene calls are TRBV9 and TRBJ2-1, with TRBD1 identical over 9 bases. The CDR3 is made up of 13 amino acids. Trimming at V came to 3 bases and at J to 10 bases, leaving 5 bases not matched to a gene. Germline values: CDR1 SGDLS, CDR2 YYNGEE.

The CDR3 is CASSLTRDRGDTQYF. CDR3 in DNA: TGTGCCAGCAGCTTAACCCGGGACCGAGGGGATACGCAGTATTTT. The V call is TRBV7-3, the J call TRBJ2-3, with D perhaps matching TRBD1 or TRBD2 (5 bases each). Trimming stripped 0 bases from V and 6 bases from J, with 13 bases between. The CDR3 is 15 residues long. The germline V gene has CDR1 SGHTA and CDR2 FQGTGA.

There are a few counts of this clone. This chain links TRBV28 with TRBJ1-2, with 10 nucleotides matching TRBD1. From germline, CDR1 is MDHEN and CDR2 SYDVKM. The CDR3 runs 14 residues. J was trimmed by 7 bases and V by 6 bases; bases with no gene match: 8. CDR3 in amino acids: CASSRDRGQGGYTF. The CDR3 DNA reads TGTGCCAGCAGCCGGGACAGGGGCCAAGGTGGCTACACCTTC.

This chain links TRBV18 with TRBJ2-1, with a tentative D call TRBD1 (5 bases). CDR1 is KGHSH and CDR2 is LQKENI in the germline V gene. Deletions cut 1 base from V and 1 base from J, with 11 bases between. There are 16 residues in the CDR3. CDR3 loop: CASSPQVQGSYNEQFF. CDR3 coding DNA: TGTGCCAGCTCACCACAGGTTCAGGGTTCCTACAATGAGCAGTTCTTC.

This rearrangement joins TRBV28 to TRBJ2-5, with D possibly called TRBD1 or TRBD2 (5 bases each). CDR3 length: 15 amino acids. In germline, CDR1 is MDHEN, CDR2 SYDVKM. With 6 bases removed from V and 2 bases from J, the gap between germline ends came to 16 bases. The CDR3 coding sequence is TGTGCCAGCAGGGGTCCGGGACCCACACAAGAGACCCAGTACTTC. This gives the protein CASRGPGPTQETQYF.

The chain combines TRBV19 with TRBJ2-7; TRBD1 matches at 7 bases. The trim removed 6 bases at V and 6 bases at J, leaving 11 bases unmatched. The germline gives CDR1 LNHDA, CDR2 SQIVND (reference sequence). CDR3 size: 14 residues. The CDR3, as DNA: TGTGCCAGTAGGAGGGACAGCGTTTCCCTCGAGCAGTACTTC. Amino acid sequence: CASRRDSVSLEQYF.

Here the CDR3 reads CATGGVYGYTF. Here the CDR3 DNA reads TGTGCCACCGGGGGGGTCTATGGCTACACCTTC. The chain links TRBV9 to TRBJ1-2; tentative D call: TRBD1 (5 bases). This CDR3 is 11 amino acids long. With 9 bases removed from V and 4 bases from J, the gap between germline ends came to 10 bases. Per the germline V gene, CDR1 is SGDLS and CDR2 is YYNGEE.

The gene calls are TRBV2 and TRBJ1-5; no clear D gene. V shed 5 bases and J shed 4 bases, with 12 bases lying between them. Germline values: CDR1 SNHLY, CDR2 FYNNEI. This CDR3 region has 14 residues. CDR3 coding DNA: TGTGCCAGCAGTTACTCAGCCTTAAATCAGCCCCAGCATTTT. It codes for CASSYSALNQPQHF.

The gene calls are TRBV6-6 and TRBJ1-2; TRBD1 agrees at 10 bases. Germline V gene sequence: CDR1 MNHNY, CDR2 SVGAGI (reference sequence). Trimming cost V 5 bases and J 3 bases; bases outside gene matches: 6. The CDR3 is made up of 15 amino acids. The CDR3: CASSRDRGLDYGYTF. Written as DNA, the CDR3 is TGTGCCAGCAGTCGAGACAGGGGGCTTGACTATGGCTACACCTTC.

The chain employs TRBV4-2 and TRBJ2-5; a weak D match, TRBD2 (5 bases). Trimming stripped 4 bases from V and 2 bases from J, with 14 bases between. Per the germline V gene, CDR1 is LGHNA and CDR2 is YNFKEQ. The CDR3 covers 15 residues. CDR3 nucleotide sequence: TGTGCCAGCAGCCCGGGGTGGTACTCTCAAGAGACCCAGTACTTC. It yields the protein CASSPGWYSQETQYF.

The chain recombines TRBV6-6 with TRBJ1-5; D unclear. This CDR3 region has 14 residues. Germline V CDR1 and CDR2: MNHNY, SVGAGI (reference sequence). V was pared by 6 bases and J by 10 bases, with 19 bases between. The CDR3 region is CASSLRGPREPQHF. In nucleotides, the CDR3 is TGTGCCAGCAGCCTGAGAGGGCCACGGGAACCCCAGCATTTT.

The chain combines TRBV5-4 with TRBJ1-2; 8 bases are shared with TRBD1. V dropped 4 bases and J dropped 12; count of bases not matched to a gene: 8. Per germline, CDR1 SGHNT and CDR2 YYREEE (reference sequence). The CDR3 has 12 amino acids. CDR3 DNA sequence: TGTGCCAGCAGCAGTTACGGACAGGGAGACACCTTC. This gives the protein CASSSYGQGDTF. Looking up the rest from reference TRBV5-4 and TRBJ1-2 gives the full variable domain: ETGVTQSPTHLIKTRGQQVTLRCSSQSGHNTVSWYQQALGQGPQFIFQYYREEENGRGNFPPRFSGLQFPNYSSELNVNALELDDSALYLCASSSYGQGDTFGSGTRLTVV.

This clone was seen only once. The genes are TRBV28 and TRBJ1-4; 8 nucleotides align to TRBD1. This CDR3 spans 14 amino acids. Losses at the gene ends were 5 bases for V and 8 bases for J; bases not matched to a gene: 7. Germline values: CDR1 MDHEN, CDR2 SYDVKM. As DNA, the CDR3 is TGTGCCAGCAGTCGGACAGGGAAAGGGGAAAAACTGTTTTTT. Translated: CASSRTGKGEKLFF. Full variable domain (outside the CDR3, taken from reference TRBV28 and TRBJ1-4): DVKVTQSSRYLVKRTGEKVFLECVQDMDHENMFWYRQDPGLGLRLIYFSYDVKMKEKGDIPEGYSVSREKKERFSLILESASTNQTSMYLCASSRTGKGEKLFFGSGTQLSVL.

The chain employs TRBV27 and TRBJ2-1, with D perhaps TRBD2 (5 bases). The CDR3 has 13 residues. Deletions cut 5 bases from V and 4 bases from J, with 9 bases between. Germline V lookup: CDR1 MNHEY, CDR2 SMNVEV (reference sequence). The CDR3 DNA reads as TGTGCCAGCAGTCAGGACTGGTACAATGAGCAGTTCTTC. Amino acids: CASSQDWYNEQFF.

This chain links TRBV7-9 with TRBJ2-5, with 7 bases fitting TRBD2. Germline CDR1 and CDR2: SEHNR and FQNEAQ (reference sequence). J lost 5 bases, V lost 5 bases, and 5 bases had no gene match. This CDR3 is 13 amino acids long. As DNA, the CDR3 is TGTGCCAGCAGCCCCTCCGGGGGGGAGACCCAGTACTTC. Translation gives CASSPSGGETQYF. Filled out from reference TRBV7-9 and TRBJ2-5, the complete variable domain reads DTGVSQNPRHKITKRGQNVTFRCDPISEHNRLYWYRQTLGQGPEFLTYFQNEAQLEKSRLLSDRFSAERPKGSFSTLEIQRTEQGDSAMYLCASSPSGGETQYFGPGTRLLVL.

The V gene is TRBV19, the J gene TRBJ1-6, with TRBD1 as a possible D gene (6 bases). Trimming stripped 4 bases from V and 0 bases from J, with 16 bases between. The CDR3 totals 18 residues. CDR1 is LNHDA, CDR2 SQIVND, per germline (reference sequence). The CDR3 loop reads CASSTGGILSSYNSPLHF. As DNA, the CDR3 is TGTGCCAGTAGTACCGGGGGCATCTTGAGCTCCTATAATTCACCCCTCCACTTT.

V usage is TRBV18 and J usage is TRBJ1-1, with D perhaps matching TRBD1 (6 bases). The germline gives CDR1 KGHSH, CDR2 LQKENI. This CDR3 is built from 13 residues. Trimming pared 4 bases from V and 5 bases from J, leaving 11 bases between. DNA of the CDR3: TGTGCCAGCTCACAGGGGGAAGGGACTGAAGCTTTCTTT. Its translation: CASSQGEGTEAFF.

The rearrangement uses TRBV5-4 and TRBJ2-5, with D perhaps matching TRBD1 (6 bases). This CDR3 is 14 amino acids long. CDR1 is SGHNT and CDR2 is YYREEE in the germline V gene (reference sequence). The germline V and J ends were trimmed by 4 bases and 0 bases, with 10 bases remaining between them. The DNA of the CDR3 is TGTGCCAGCAGCACCGACAGGTACCAAGAGACCCAGTACTTC. Protein sequence: CASSTDRYQETQYF. The whole variable domain, remainder taken from reference TRBV5-4 and TRBJ2-5, is ETGVTQSPTHLIKTRGQQVTLRCSSQSGHNTVSWYQQALGQGPQFIFQYYREEENGRGNFPPRFSGLQFPNYSSELNVNALELDDSALYLCASSTDRYQETQYFGPGTRLLVL.

The V gene is TRBV9, the J gene TRBJ2-7, with D perhaps matching TRBD2 (6 bases). V lost 0 bases, J lost 3 bases, and 16 bases lay in between. Germline lookup yields CDR1 SGDLS and CDR2 YYNGEE. The CDR3 is made up of 16 amino acids. The CDR3 loop is CASSVGAGGAIYEQYF. The CDR3 nucleotides read TGTGCCAGCAGCGTAGGAGCGGGCGGCGCGATCTACGAGCAGTACTTC.

The chain carries TRBV4-2 and TRBJ2-2; D not certain. Germline V gene data show CDR1 as LGHNA and CDR2 as YNFKEQ. V lost 0 bases and J lost 0, with 14 bases in between. The CDR3 length is 18 residues. The DNA for the CDR3 is TGTGCCAGCAGCCAAGAAACGTCGGGCAGCGCGAACACCGGGGAGCTGTTTTTT. Amino acids: CASSQETSGSANTGELFF.